What follows is one T cell receptor beta chain and its context. Patients in Seattle were enrolled during active infection, then followed longitudinally. In the authors' methods: By means of reference gene primer amplification, nucleated cell counts were estimated. Measured with immunoSEQ multiplex PCR; TCRdb has only the in-frame clones, and not every one. That table supplies the V and J calls and clone size; D and trimming were determined from the DNA. Of approximately 330,000 clones in the sample, approximately 88% are singletons; the top ten hold around 8.9%. This sample was included in a study of blood T cell repertoires in COVID-19. Study information: COVID-19 samples collected from the United States, Italy and Spain covered acute and convalescent phases.

V was trimmed by 1 base and J by 1 base, leaving 10 bases between them. This CDR3 has 15 amino acids. Germline CDR1 is MGHDK and CDR2 is SYGVNS. The origin of this receptor is a man aged 25-40 years with COVID-19, enrolled during active disease. The specimen was peripheral blood. The chain joins TRBV25-1 to TRBJ1-2, with D uncertain. The CDR3 nucleotides read TGTGCCAGCAGTGAATCTGGCAATATTAACTATGGCTACACCTTC. Amino acids: CASSESGNINYGYTF.